This is a list of T cell receptor beta chains from one sample in a study of OX40 agonist ivuxolimab in advanced cancers. Data came from immunoSEQ multiplex PCR; TCRdb stores just in-frame clones and leaves some out. Seen here are about 38,000 clones, more than 70% observed once, and the top ten hold around 9.3%. The starting material was CD4+ or CD8+ T cells sorted from blood, obtained in a trial of the OX40 agonist ivuxolimab. The receptors here all came from an adult with an advanced solid tumor such as melanoma, head and neck, liver or kidney cancer. Both conserved end residues are part of each CDR3. Each record gives: CDR3 protein, CDR3 DNA, clone size, V gene, J gene, CDR3 length, D gene. The D gene is left open where the match is weak. Some rows have no size entry. The others give once, few or many, or a class for an expanded clone.

CDR3 protein: CASSSRLAFTDTQYF
CDR3 DNA: TGCGCCAGCAGCTCCCGACTAGCCTTTACAGATACGCAGTATTTT
clone size: -
V gene: TRBV5-1
J gene: TRBJ2-3
CDR3 length: 15
D gene: TRBD2

CDR3 protein: CASSLQGGSVAFF
CDR3 DNA: TGTGCCAGCAGCCTACAGGGGGGGAGCGTAGCTTTCTTT
clone size: -
V gene: TRBV7-6
J gene: TRBJ1-1
CDR3 length: 13
D gene: TRBD1

CDR3 protein: CASSLGGAGNIQYF
CDR3 DNA: TGTGCCAGCAGCTTGGGAGGGGCCGGTAACATTCAGTACTTC
clone size: -
V gene: TRBV5-4
J gene: TRBJ2-4
CDR3 length: 14
D gene: -

CDR3 protein: CASGKVYSNQPQHF
CDR3 DNA: TGTGCCAGTGGTAAGGTATATAGCAATCAGCCCCAGCATTTT
clone size: -
V gene: TRBV19
J gene: TRBJ1-5
CDR3 length: 14
D gene: -

CDR3 protein: CASSWGGQGSSGANVLTF
CDR3 DNA: TGCGCCAGCAGCTGGGGCGGACAGGGCAGCTCTGGGGCCAACGTCCTGACTTTC
clone size: -
V gene: TRBV5-1
J gene: TRBJ2-6
CDR3 length: 18
D gene: TRBD1

CDR3 protein: CASSQDAAGGNNEQFF
CDR3 DNA: TGTGCCAGCAGCCAAGATGCGGCGGGAGGGAACAATGAGCAGTTCTTC
clone size: -
V gene: TRBV4-2
J gene: TRBJ2-1
CDR3 length: 16
D gene: TRBD2

CDR3 protein: CAWTGGDYGYTF
CDR3 DNA: TGTGCCTGGACAGGGGGCGACTATGGCTACACCTTC
clone size: medium-sized
V gene: TRBV30
J gene: TRBJ1-2
CDR3 length: 12
D gene: TRBD1

CDR3 protein: CASSFGQGRGYNEQFF
CDR3 DNA: TGTGCCAGTAGTTTCGGACAGGGGAGAGGGTACAATGAGCAGTTCTTC
clone size: -
V gene: TRBV19
J gene: TRBJ2-1
CDR3 length: 16
D gene: TRBD1

CDR3 protein: CASSSNRDRKETQYF
CDR3 DNA: TGTGCCAGCAGTTCAAACAGGGACAGAAAAGAGACCCAGTACTTC
clone size: few
V gene: TRBV28
J gene: TRBJ2-5
CDR3 length: 15
D gene: TRBD1

CDR3 protein: CASKQGARNTEAFF
CDR3 DNA: TGTGCCAGCAAACAAGGGGCCCGGAACACTGAAGCTTTCTTT
clone size: -
V gene: TRBV6-5
J gene: TRBJ1-1
CDR3 length: 14
D gene: -

CDR3 protein: CASSLVASSYEQYF
CDR3 DNA: TGTGCCAGCAGCTTAGTTGCGAGCTCCTACGAGCAGTACTTC
clone size: -
V gene: TRBV11-2
J gene: TRBJ2-7
CDR3 length: 14
D gene: -

CDR3 protein: CATSVLVTDTQYF
CDR3 DNA: TGTGCCACCTCAGTATTAGTCACAGATACGCAGTATTTT
clone size: -
V gene: TRBV18
J gene: TRBJ2-3
CDR3 length: 13
D gene: -

CDR3 protein: CASSRATGELFF
CDR3 DNA: TGTGCCAGCAGTAGAGCTACCGGGGAGCTGTTTTTT
clone size: -
V gene: TRBV25-1
J gene: TRBJ2-2
CDR3 length: 12
D gene: -

CDR3 protein: CASTNLKTGRNTEAFF
CDR3 DNA: TGTGCCAGTACCAATCTCAAGACAGGACGTAACACTGAAGCTTTCTTT
clone size: -
V gene: TRBV19
J gene: TRBJ1-1
CDR3 length: 16
D gene: -

CDR3 protein: CASSNFAKDTQYF
CDR3 DNA: TGTGCCAGTAGCAACTTCGCTAAGGATACGCAGTATTTT
clone size: once
V gene: TRBV19
J gene: TRBJ2-3
CDR3 length: 13
D gene: -

CDR3 protein: CASSQGVGDRDYEQYF
CDR3 DNA: TGTGCCAGCAGCCAAGGGGTTGGGGACAGGGACTACGAGCAGTACTTC
clone size: -
V gene: TRBV4-2
J gene: TRBJ2-7
CDR3 length: 16
D gene: TRBD1

CDR3 protein: CASSGLANNEQFF
CDR3 DNA: TGTGCCAGTAGTGGACTAGCGAACAATGAGCAGTTCTTC
clone size: few
V gene: TRBV19
J gene: TRBJ2-1
CDR3 length: 13
D gene: TRBD2

CDR3 protein: CASSSGPGALHF
CDR3 DNA: TGTGCCAGCAGCTCGGGCCCCGGGGCCCTCCACTTT
clone size: -
V gene: TRBV7-9
J gene: TRBJ1-6
CDR3 length: 12
D gene: -

CDR3 protein: CASSLGGRETQYF
CDR3 DNA: TGTGCCAGCAGCTTGGGGGGGCGGGAGACCCAGTACTTC
clone size: -
V gene: TRBV5-4
J gene: TRBJ2-5
CDR3 length: 13
D gene: -

CDR3 protein: CASSLVVGNWNNSPLHF
CDR3 DNA: TGTGCCAGCAGCTTAGTTGTGGGAAACTGGAATAATTCACCCCTCCACTTT
clone size: -
V gene: TRBV7-9
J gene: TRBJ1-6
CDR3 length: 17
D gene: -

CDR3 protein: CASIRDRFDNEQFF
CDR3 DNA: TGTGCCAGCATCCGGGACAGGTTCGATAATGAGCAGTTCTTC
clone size: -
V gene: TRBV7-8
J gene: TRBJ2-1
CDR3 length: 14
D gene: TRBD1

CDR3 protein: CASSLTWQGDTGELFF
CDR3 DNA: TGTGCCAGCAGCTTAACATGGCAGGGGGACACCGGGGAGCTGTTTTTT
clone size: once
V gene: TRBV7-9
J gene: TRBJ2-2
CDR3 length: 16
D gene: TRBD1

CDR3 protein: CASSWTLAGDFYEQYF
CDR3 DNA: TGCGCCAGCAGCTGGACCTTAGCGGGGGACTTCTACGAGCAGTACTTC
clone size: -
V gene: TRBV5-1
J gene: TRBJ2-7
CDR3 length: 16
D gene: TRBD2

CDR3 protein: CASSYRNTEAFF
CDR3 DNA: TGTGCCAGCAGTTACAGGAACACTGAAGCTTTCTTT
clone size: -
V gene: TRBV6-6
J gene: TRBJ1-1
CDR3 length: 12
D gene: -

CDR3 protein: CASSFGGDYGYTF
CDR3 DNA: TGCGCCAGCAGCTTCGGGGGGGACTATGGCTACACCTTC
clone size: few
V gene: TRBV5-1
J gene: TRBJ1-2
CDR3 length: 13
D gene: -

CDR3 protein: CASSLGDRVGTEAFF
CDR3 DNA: TGTGCCAGCAGCTTGGGGGACAGGGTGGGCACTGAAGCTTTCTTT
clone size: -
V gene: TRBV4-2
J gene: TRBJ1-1
CDR3 length: 15
D gene: TRBD1

CDR3 protein: CASSVQNRDGYTF
CDR3 DNA: TGTGCCAGCAGCGTTCAAAATAGAGATGGCTACACCTTC
clone size: -
V gene: TRBV7-9
J gene: TRBJ1-2
CDR3 length: 13
D gene: -

CDR3 protein: CASSPDGAYEQYF
CDR3 DNA: TGTGCCAGCTCACCGGACGGAGCCTACGAGCAGTACTTC
clone size: -
V gene: TRBV18
J gene: TRBJ2-7
CDR3 length: 13
D gene: -

CDR3 protein: CASSSGTGGSGANVLTF
CDR3 DNA: TGTGCCAGTAGCTCCGGGACAGGGGGTTCTGGGGCCAACGTCCTGACTTTC
clone size: -
V gene: TRBV19
J gene: TRBJ2-6
CDR3 length: 17
D gene: TRBD1

CDR3 protein: CASSPDTHHYNEQFF
CDR3 DNA: TGCGCCAGCAGCCCGGACACCCACCATTACAATGAGCAGTTCTTC
clone size: -
V gene: TRBV5-1
J gene: TRBJ2-1
CDR3 length: 15
D gene: -

CDR3 protein: CASSVRWGNEKLFF
CDR3 DNA: TGTGCCAGCAGCGTTCGTTGGGGTAATGAAAAACTGTTTTTT
clone size: -
V gene: TRBV13
J gene: TRBJ1-4
CDR3 length: 14
D gene: -

CDR3 protein: CASSQDRGRTEAFF
CDR3 DNA: TGTGCCAGCAGCCAGGACAGGGGACGGACTGAAGCTTTCTTT
clone size: -
V gene: TRBV6-6
J gene: TRBJ1-1
CDR3 length: 14
D gene: TRBD1

CDR3 protein: CASSTSGSSYEQFF
CDR3 DNA: TGTGCCAGCAGTACTAGCGGGAGTAGTTATGAGCAGTTCTTC
clone size: -
V gene: TRBV6-1
J gene: TRBJ2-1
CDR3 length: 14
D gene: TRBD2

CDR3 protein: CASRRGDPNTGELFF
CDR3 DNA: TGCGCCAGCCGGCGAGGCGACCCGAACACCGGGGAGCTGTTTTTT
clone size: -
V gene: TRBV5-1
J gene: TRBJ2-2
CDR3 length: 15
D gene: -

CDR3 protein: CASSLWRMNTEAFF
CDR3 DNA: TGTGCCAGCAGCCTTTGGCGGATGAACACTGAAGCTTTCTTT
clone size: -
V gene: TRBV5-4
J gene: TRBJ1-1
CDR3 length: 14
D gene: -

CDR3 protein: CASSLALASGPYNEQFF
CDR3 DNA: TGTGCCAGCAGCTTAGCGCTCGCTAGCGGTCCCTACAATGAGCAGTTCTTC
clone size: -
V gene: TRBV7-2
J gene: TRBJ2-1
CDR3 length: 17
D gene: TRBD2

CDR3 protein: CASSLEAGGRNEQFF
CDR3 DNA: TGTGCCAGCAGCTTAGAGGCGGGAGGGCGAAATGAGCAGTTCTTC
clone size: -
V gene: TRBV11-2
J gene: TRBJ2-1
CDR3 length: 15
D gene: TRBD2

CDR3 protein: CASSPKQGREEKLFF
CDR3 DNA: TGTGCCAGCTCACCAAAACAGGGGCGAGAAGAAAAACTGTTTTTT
clone size: -
V gene: TRBV18
J gene: TRBJ1-4
CDR3 length: 15
D gene: TRBD1

CDR3 protein: CASSPRGLAGDEQFF
CDR3 DNA: TGTGCCAGCAGCCCCCGGGGATTGGCGGGTGATGAGCAGTTCTTC
clone size: -
V gene: TRBV7-3
J gene: TRBJ2-1
CDR3 length: 15
D gene: -

CDR3 protein: CASSQDPLGRAYEQYF
CDR3 DNA: TGCGCCAGCAGCCAAGACCCCCTCGGGCGAGCCTACGAGCAGTACTTC
clone size: once
V gene: TRBV4-1
J gene: TRBJ2-7
CDR3 length: 16
D gene: -

CDR3 protein: CASSGTGPLFYGYTF
CDR3 DNA: TGTGCCAGCAGCGGAACAGGGCCCCTTTTCTATGGCTACACCTTC
clone size: -
V gene: TRBV5-5
J gene: TRBJ1-2
CDR3 length: 15
D gene: -

CDR3 protein: CASRDKRLAGTQYF
CDR3 DNA: TGCGCCAGCAGGGACAAACGACTAGCGGGGACCCAGTACTTC
clone size: -
V gene: TRBV5-1
J gene: TRBJ2-5
CDR3 length: 14
D gene: TRBD2

CDR3 protein: CAWREGNSGNTIYF
CDR3 DNA: TGTGCCTGGAGAGAGGGGAACTCTGGAAACACCATATATTTT
clone size: -
V gene: TRBV30
J gene: TRBJ1-3
CDR3 length: 14
D gene: -

CDR3 protein: CASSPRQGAGGELFF
CDR3 DNA: TGTGCCAGCAGCCCCCGACAGGGGGCTGGAGGGGAGCTGTTTTTT
clone size: -
V gene: TRBV9
J gene: TRBJ2-2
CDR3 length: 15
D gene: TRBD1

CDR3 protein: CASRGRRTVTLYGYTF
CDR3 DNA: TGTGCCAGCAGGGGACGGAGAACCGTCACGTTATATGGCTACACCTTC
clone size: -
V gene: TRBV2
J gene: TRBJ1-2
CDR3 length: 16
D gene: -

CDR3 protein: CASSPQGFGTDTQYF
CDR3 DNA: TGTGCCAGTAGTCCACAGGGTTTCGGCACAGATACGCAGTATTTT
clone size: -
V gene: TRBV19
J gene: TRBJ2-3
CDR3 length: 15
D gene: -

CDR3 protein: CASSRRREDTQYF
CDR3 DNA: TGTGCCAGCAGCCGCCGAAGGGAGGATACGCAGTATTTT
clone size: once
V gene: TRBV11-3
J gene: TRBJ2-3
CDR3 length: 13
D gene: -

CDR3 protein: CAISESGVGDEKLFF
CDR3 DNA: TGTGCCATCAGTGAGTCGGGGGTAGGAGATGAAAAACTGTTTTTT
clone size: -
V gene: TRBV10-3
J gene: TRBJ1-4
CDR3 length: 15
D gene: -

CDR3 protein: CASSQGARHYNEQFF
CDR3 DNA: TGCGCCAGCAGCCAAGGGGCGCGACACTACAATGAGCAGTTCTTC
clone size: few
V gene: TRBV4-1
J gene: TRBJ2-1
CDR3 length: 15
D gene: -

CDR3 protein: CATREAGGRAADTQYF
CDR3 DNA: TGTGCCACCAGAGAAGCAGGCGGGAGGGCCGCAGATACGCAGTATTTT
clone size: -
V gene: TRBV15
J gene: TRBJ2-3
CDR3 length: 16
D gene: TRBD2

CDR3 protein: CASSTGTSGRGEQFF
CDR3 DNA: TGCGCCAGCAGCACGGGGACTAGCGGGAGAGGGGAGCAGTTCTTC
clone size: -
V gene: TRBV5-1
J gene: TRBJ2-1
CDR3 length: 15
D gene: TRBD2

CDR3 protein: CASSARMREEKLFF
CDR3 DNA: TGTGCCAGCAGCGCTAGAATGAGAGAGGAAAAACTGTTTTTT
clone size: -
V gene: TRBV9
J gene: TRBJ1-4
CDR3 length: 14
D gene: -

CDR3 protein: CSVVGVKETQYF
CDR3 DNA: TGCAGCGTTGTAGGGGTGAAAGAGACCCAGTACTTC
clone size: -
V gene: TRBV29-1
J gene: TRBJ2-5
CDR3 length: 12
D gene: -

CDR3 protein: CASSQNFENTEAFF
CDR3 DNA: TGTGCCAGCAGCCAAAACTTCGAGAACACTGAAGCTTTCTTT
clone size: -
V gene: TRBV28
J gene: TRBJ1-1
CDR3 length: 14
D gene: -